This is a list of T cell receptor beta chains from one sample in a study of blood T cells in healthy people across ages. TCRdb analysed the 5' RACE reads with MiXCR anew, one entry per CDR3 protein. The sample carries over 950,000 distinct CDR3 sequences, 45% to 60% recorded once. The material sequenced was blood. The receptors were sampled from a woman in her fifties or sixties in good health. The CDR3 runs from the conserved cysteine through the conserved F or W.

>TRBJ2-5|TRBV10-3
CASNRGNEETQYF
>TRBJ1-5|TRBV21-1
CASSNRQTNQPQHF
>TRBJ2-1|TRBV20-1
CSARLLQEQFF
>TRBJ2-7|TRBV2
CASSDIISYEQYF
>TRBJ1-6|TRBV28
CASTRDRNNSPLHF
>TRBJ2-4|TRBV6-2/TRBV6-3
CASSQLAGTKNIQYF
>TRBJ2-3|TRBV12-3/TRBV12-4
CASRKQGKYEQYF
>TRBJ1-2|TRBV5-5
CASSGGPNANYGYTF
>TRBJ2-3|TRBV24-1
CATSDVTGEADTQYF
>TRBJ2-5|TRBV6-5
CASSYPGPSRTQYF
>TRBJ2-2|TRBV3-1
CASSRDLATGELFF
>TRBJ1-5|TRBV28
CASGGRGNSNQPQHF
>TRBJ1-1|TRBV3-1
CASSQEGGFKAFF
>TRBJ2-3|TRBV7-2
CASSSRTSGRGGTDTQYF
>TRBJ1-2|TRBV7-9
CASSLTGDYGYTF
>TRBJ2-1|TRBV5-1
CASSFGIAATEEQFF
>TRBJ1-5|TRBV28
CATKGSNQPQHF
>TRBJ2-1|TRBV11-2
CASSTRSGGAYNEQFF
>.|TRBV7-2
CASSLDGSRPYEQYF
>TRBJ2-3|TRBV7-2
CASSLVRVSGQSADTQYF
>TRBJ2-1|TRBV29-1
CSVEALNGGTNNEQFF
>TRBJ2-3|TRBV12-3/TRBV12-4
CASRFSGIPSDTQYF
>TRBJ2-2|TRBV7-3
CASTQDRGASIGELFF
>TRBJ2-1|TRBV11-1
CASSLSGGDEQFF
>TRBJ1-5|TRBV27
CASRWGDSNQPQHF
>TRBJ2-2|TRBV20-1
CSAGLRMDTGELFF
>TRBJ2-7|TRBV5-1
CASSMTSFGYEQYF
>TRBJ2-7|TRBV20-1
CSARPGLAGMSYEQYF
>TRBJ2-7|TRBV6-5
CASSYSPRQLTYEQYF
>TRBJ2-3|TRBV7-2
CASSPRGGGTDTQYF
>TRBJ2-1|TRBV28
CASSWAGSEQFF
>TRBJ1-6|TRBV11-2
CASSAQGSYNSPLHF
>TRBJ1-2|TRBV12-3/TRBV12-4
CATWGGEKSANYGYTF
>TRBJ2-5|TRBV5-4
CASSTARGGRQETQYF
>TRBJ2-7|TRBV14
CASSPGTVYNEQYF
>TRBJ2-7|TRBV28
CASSLVGQGANEQYF
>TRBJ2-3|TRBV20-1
CSASPRLAGGGDTQYF
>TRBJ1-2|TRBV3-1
CASSQRGAGGYTF
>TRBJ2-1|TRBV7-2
CASSLGSVWGLDGEQFF
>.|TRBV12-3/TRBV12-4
CASSLGQDYNEQYF
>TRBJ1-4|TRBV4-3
CASSQEGSLGKLFF
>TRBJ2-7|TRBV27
CASSADSGPSYEQYF
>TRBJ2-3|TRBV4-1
CASSPPGTTTDTQYF
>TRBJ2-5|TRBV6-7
CASSFTGTGGTQYF
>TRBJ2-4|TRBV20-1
CSARSMVLAKNIQYF
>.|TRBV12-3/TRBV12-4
CASSPTTVNYEQYF
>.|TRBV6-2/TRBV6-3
CASLIAGGPYEQYF
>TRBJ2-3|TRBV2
CASSARTSGTDTQYF
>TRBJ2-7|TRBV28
CASSDRGPFSYEQYF
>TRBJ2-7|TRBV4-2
CASRRGTETYEQYF
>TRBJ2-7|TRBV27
CASKGMGIYEQYF
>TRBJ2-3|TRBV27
CASSQWTATDTQYF
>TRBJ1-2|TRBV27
CASSFDRLGGYTF
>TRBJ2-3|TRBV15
CATSRDHRRTQYF
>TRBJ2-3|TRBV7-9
CASSLVAGPLMGTDTQYF